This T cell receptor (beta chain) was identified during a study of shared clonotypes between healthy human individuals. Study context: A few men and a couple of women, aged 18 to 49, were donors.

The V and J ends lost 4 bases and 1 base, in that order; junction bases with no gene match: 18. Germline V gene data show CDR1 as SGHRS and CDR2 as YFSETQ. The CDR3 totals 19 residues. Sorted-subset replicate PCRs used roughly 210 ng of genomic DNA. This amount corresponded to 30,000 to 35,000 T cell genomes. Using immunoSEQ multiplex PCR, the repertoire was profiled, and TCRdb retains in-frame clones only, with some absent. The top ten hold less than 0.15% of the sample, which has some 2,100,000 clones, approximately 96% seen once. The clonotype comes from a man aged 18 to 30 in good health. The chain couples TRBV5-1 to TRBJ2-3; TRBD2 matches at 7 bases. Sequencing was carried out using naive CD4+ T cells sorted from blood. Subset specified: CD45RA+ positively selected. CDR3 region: CASSPLGGGPGGGTDTQYF. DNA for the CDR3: TGCGCCAGCAGCCCCTTGGGCGGGGGACCCGGTGGGGGCACAGATACGCAGTATTTT.